The 22 T cell receptor beta chains given below trace back to one sample, sequenced in a study of cytotoxic CD8 clonotypes in ibrutinib-treated CLL. Data came from immunoSEQ multiplex PCR; TCRdb stores just in-frame clones and leaves some out. The data hold 150,000 to 200,000 clones, with roughly 84% observed a single time. The sequencing used PBMCs, collected at disease progression, from a patient treated with ibrutinib. These TCRs come from a human donor with chronic lymphocytic leukemia.

The chain employs TRBV5-6 and TRBJ2-7, with 10 bases identical to TRBD2. Germline CDR1 SGHDT, CDR2 YYEEEE. The CDR3 totals 18 residues. V trimming: 1 base; J trimming: 3 bases; junction bases outside the gene matches: 13. The CDR3 sequence is CASSLPGLATTDHYEQYF. CDR3 bases: TGTGCCAGCAGCTTGCCGGGACTAGCGACGACCGATCACTACGAGCAGTACTTC.

The CDR3 DNA reads as TGCGCCAGCGGTCGATCCGACAGGAACACTGAAGCTTTCTTT. It is translated as CASGRSDRNTEAFF. V is TRBV5-1 and J is TRBJ1-1; D is perhaps TRBD1 (5 bases). V lost 7 bases and J 1 base, leaving 14 bases between the germline ends. CDR3 length: 14 amino acids. Germline CDR1 is SGHRS and CDR2 is YFSETQ. Combining the CDR3 with reference TRBV5-1 and TRBJ1-1 gives the whole variable domain KAGVTQTPRYLIKTRGQQVTLSCSPISGHRSVSWYQQTPGQGLQFLFEYFSETQRNKGNFPGRFSGRQFSNSRSEMNVSTLELGDSALYLCASGRSDRNTEAFFGQGTRLTVV.

V and J are TRBV4-1 and TRBJ1-1; D gene ambiguous. This CDR3 spans 15 amino acids. The germline V and J ends were trimmed by 0 bases and 1 base, with 9 bases remaining between them. Germline V CDR1 and CDR2: MGHRA, YSYEKL. The CDR3 spells CASSQEFAGNTEAFF. DNA for the CDR3: TGCGCCAGCAGCCAAGAATTTGCGGGGAACACTGAAGCTTTCTTT.

The table lists this clone with a count of one. V usage is TRBV6-6 and J usage is TRBJ1-2; D uncertain. CDR3 length: 15 residues. V gave up 0 bases and J gave up 0 bases, with 8 bases separating them. CDR1 and CDR2 from the germline V gene are MNHNY and SVGAGI (reference sequence). CDR3 sequence: CASSYSETSNYGYTF. The CDR3 region has the DNA TGTGCCAGCAGTTACTCGGAGACCTCTAACTATGGCTACACCTTC.

The chain joins TRBV28 to TRBJ2-3; unclear D gene. Germline assignment: CDR1 MDHEN and CDR2 SYDVKM. The CDR3 has 11 residues. The V gene lost 5 bases and the J gene lost 3 bases, with 3 bases spanning the gap. This chain's CDR3 is CASSKTDTQYF. CDR3 bases: TGTGCCAGCAGTAAAACAGATACGCAGTATTTT.

This chain uses TRBV5-1 with TRBJ2-3; D possibly corresponds to TRBD1 (5 bases). The CDR3 runs to 14 residues. The germline CDR1 and CDR2 sequences are SGHRS and YFSETQ. V was trimmed by 0 bases and J by 5 bases, leaving 10 bases between them. The CDR3 region is CASSLGQGLDTQYF. The CDR3 DNA follows: TGCGCCAGCAGCTTGGGGCAGGGCTTAGATACGCAGTATTTT.

This clone has only one observation. The V call is TRBV5-8, the J call TRBJ2-6; D may be TRBD1 (5 bases). From germline, CDR1 is SGHTS and CDR2 YDEGEE. V was cut by 0 bases and J by 6 bases, with 7 bases left in between. This CDR3 has 14 residues. CDR3 amino acids: CASSLEGAANVLTF. Written as DNA, the CDR3 is TGTGCCAGCAGCTTGGAAGGGGCGGCCAACGTCCTGACTTTC.

The rearrangement joins TRBV7-2 to TRBJ1-1; D remains ambiguous. Trimming removed 5 bases from V and 6 bases from J, with 19 bases in between. This CDR3 comprises 15 residues. Germline V gives CDR1 SGHTA, CDR2 FQGNSA. The CDR3 spells CASSSATGREAEAFF. The CDR3 DNA follows: TGTGCCAGCAGCAGCGCTACGGGGAGAGAGGCTGAAGCTTTCTTT.

This clone is a singleton in its sample. V usage is TRBV5-6 and J usage is TRBJ2-2, with D possibly matching TRBD1 (6 bases). Trimming removed 0 bases from V and 2 bases from J, with 11 bases in between. Germline V gene sequence: CDR1 SGHDT, CDR2 YYEEEE. The CDR3 length is 16 residues. The CDR3 loop is CASSLGQGSNTGELFF. The CDR3 region has the DNA TGTGCCAGCAGCTTGGGTCAGGGGTCTAACACCGGGGAGCTGTTTTTT. Combining the CDR3 with reference TRBV5-6 and TRBJ2-2 gives the whole variable domain DAGVTQSPTHLIKTRGQQVTLRCSPKSGHDTVSWYQQALGQGPQFIFQYYEEEERQRGNFPDRFSGHQFPNYSSELNVNALLLGDSALYLCASSLGQGSNTGELFFGEGSRLTVL.

The rearrangement uses TRBV19 and TRBJ1-2, with D unresolved. Trimming pared 1 base from V and 8 bases from J, leaving 8 bases between. The CDR3 contains 12 residues. Germline assignment: CDR1 LNHDA and CDR2 SQIVND (reference sequence). The CDR3 protein is CASSIASNGYTF. The CDR3 region has the DNA TGTGCCAGTAGTATAGCATCAAACGGCTACACCTTC.

V and J are TRBV5-4 and TRBJ2-3; D call uncertain. The CDR3 loop spans 15 amino acids. The V gene's germline CDR1 is SGHNT and CDR2 YYREEE (reference sequence). Trimming pared 0 bases from V and 0 bases from J, leaving 8 bases between. Here the CDR3 reads CASSLGQYSTDTQYF. As DNA, the CDR3 is TGTGCCAGCAGCTTGGGGCAGTATAGCACAGATACGCAGTATTTT.

The chain couples TRBV27 to TRBJ2-2, with D unresolved. This CDR3 is built from 14 residues. Trimming pared 4 bases from V and 4 bases from J, leaving 10 bases between. Germline CDR1 MNHEY, CDR2 SMNVEV (reference sequence). The CDR3 sequence: CASSYIPSTGELFF. The DNA of the CDR3 is TGTGCCAGCAGTTACATCCCCAGCACCGGGGAGCTGTTTTTT.

This clone occurred once. CDR3: CAWSPGTAEKLFF. CDR3 nucleotide sequence: TGTGCCTGGAGTCCCGGGACAGCTGAAAAACTGTTTTTT. V gene TRBV30 combines with J gene TRBJ1-4; TRBD1 aligns across 7 bases. This CDR3 has 13 amino acids. Germline V gene lookup returns CDR1 GTSNPN and CDR2 SVGIG (reference sequence). Trimming at V came to 2 bases and at J to 7 bases, leaving 4 bases not matched to a gene.

The chain carries TRBV10-1 and TRBJ2-7; 12 nucleotides match TRBD1. With V trimmed by 4 bases and J by 5 bases, 6 bases remained unmatched. CDR1 is WNHNN and CDR2 is SYGVQD in the germline V gene (reference sequence). The CDR3 loop spans 15 amino acids. CDR3 residues: CASSASGTGGNEQYF. The CDR3 nucleotides read TGCGCCAGCAGTGCATCCGGGACAGGGGGCAACGAGCAGTACTTC.

A few counts support this clone. The chain joins TRBV30 to TRBJ1-1; possibly TRBD1 for D (5 bases). Trimming took 1 base from V and 1 from J, leaving 16 bases between them. The CDR3 contains 16 residues. CDR1 is GTSNPN and CDR2 is SVGIG in the germline V gene (reference sequence). CDR3 amino acids: CAWSAVQGGGNTEAFF. In DNA form, the CDR3 reads TGTGCCTGGAGTGCCGTCCAGGGCGGGGGGAACACTGAAGCTTTCTTT.

The chain joins TRBV6-5 to TRBJ2-2; 9 bases line up with TRBD2. The ends lost 4 bases at V and 4 bases at J; junction bases unmatched: 4. CDR3 length: 15 amino acids. The V gene's germline CDR1 is MNHEY and CDR2 SVGAGI. DNA for the CDR3: TGTGCCAGCAGTTTGCTAGCGGGGATCACCGGGGAGCTGTTTTTT. Residues: CASSLLAGITGELFF.

The J gene is TRBJ1-4, the V gene TRBV7-2, with D unresolved. V was cut by 4 bases and J by 5 bases, with 8 bases left in between. This CDR3 is built from 13 residues. Germline values: CDR1 SGHTA, CDR2 FQGNSA. CDR3 sequence (DNA): TGTGCCAGCAGCTGGGCGGTGAATGAAAAACTGTTTTTT. It yields the protein CASSWAVNEKLFF.

The chain joins TRBV6-5 to TRBJ2-7; D not resolved. The CDR3 has 15 residues. Germline-derived CDR1 and CDR2 are MNHEY and SVGAGI. Trimming removed 8 bases at V and 0 bases at J, with 17 bases between. The CDR3 here is CASAKGRASSYEQYF. In DNA form, the CDR3 reads TGTGCCAGCGCGAAAGGCCGAGCCAGCTCCTACGAGCAGTACTTC.

This sequence joins TRBV6-1 and TRBJ2-7; 10 bases match TRBD2. The CDR3 covers 16 residues. The germline V gene has CDR1 MNHNS and CDR2 SASEGT. The junction had 6 bases not matched to a gene; V was cut back by 2 bases and J by 2 bases. DNA of the CDR3: TGTGCCAGCAGTGAACGACCTAGCGGGAGTACCTACGAGCAGTACTTC. Amino acids: CASSERPSGSTYEQYF.

The chain couples TRBV5-5 to TRBJ1-3; D call uncertain. CDR3 length: 14 residues. V was trimmed by 6 bases and J by 3 bases, leaving 13 bases between them. Germline V gene data show CDR1 as SGHKS and CDR2 as YYEKEE (reference sequence). Here the CDR3 DNA reads TGTGCCAGCACCCTGACAACCGGTGGAAACACCATATATTTT. It codes for CASTLTTGGNTIYF.

CDR3 protein: CASSQGPQRETQYF. CDR3 bases: TGCGCCAGCAGCCAAGGACCCCAGAGGGAGACCCAGTACTTC. V usage is TRBV4-1 and J usage is TRBJ2-5; D call uncertain. Between the trimmed V and J ends, which lost 1 base and 5 bases, there was a span of 11 bases. Looked up from germline, CDR1 is MGHRA and CDR2 is YSYEKL. CDR3 size: 14 residues.

The chain combines TRBV25-1 with TRBJ2-3, with D unclear. The germline gives CDR1 MGHDK, CDR2 SYGVNS. With 4 bases removed from V and 6 bases from J, the gap between germline ends came to 14 bases. The CDR3 length is 14 residues. CDR3 DNA: TGTGCCAGCAGTGCTTTTGTCACTGGGGATACGCAGTATTTT. Translated: CASSAFVTGDTQYF.